The source of this T cell receptor (beta chain) is a study of CD8+ T cells in alopecia areata. This CDR3 comprises 16 residues. J lost 7 bases, V lost 4 bases, and 15 bases had no gene match. The germline gives CDR1 SEHNR, CDR2 FQNEAQ (reference sequence). Details on this clone: The antigen is not known.

RNA, once extracted, was reverse transcribed into cDNA for use as the sequencing template. The data were produced by immunoSEQ multiplex PCR, yet TCRdb's version contains in-frame clones alone and is incomplete. The sample consists of 150,000 to 200,000 clones, 59% of them appearing once. The study's findings and limits: There were also resident alphabeta T cells of normal skin sequenced in scalp samples.

The specimen was CD4+ T cells sorted from blood, collected at week 0. The J gene is TRBJ1-2, the V gene TRBV7-9; TRBD1 matches 7 bases. This receptor was taken from a human donor with alopecia areata. In nucleotides, the CDR3 is TGTGCCAGCAGCTCACGGAGGGGGCAGGGAGAAGGTGGCTACACCTTC. Amino acid sequence: CASSSRRGQGEGGYTF.